The rows below give T cell receptor beta chains drawn from one sample of a study of cytomegalovirus exposure and HLA in healthy donors. The protocol was immunoSEQ multiplex PCR, while the TCRdb copy is restricted to in-frame clones and leaves out a portion. The sample records approximately 290,000 clones, 80% being singletons. The sample consisted of PBMCs. The receptors originated from a girl aged 2-10 years in good health and CMV-seronegative. CDR3s include the opening cysteine and the closing phenylalanine or tryptophan. D genes are given only for firm matches. The size field is filled for only some rows; it gives once, few, many or a size class.

TRBD2	-	15	TRBV5-1	TRBJ2-1	TGCGCCAGCAGCTTCTCAGCGGGAGATGTTTATGAGCAGTTCTTC	CASSFSAGDVYEQFF
TRBD1	-	20	TRBV5-1	TRBJ1-5	TGCGCCAGCATCCGTGTTTCGACAGGGGAAAAGGAATATAGCAATCAGCCCCAGCATTTT	CASIRVSTGEKEYSNQPQHF
TRBD1	-	18	TRBV6-4	TRBJ2-6	TGTGCCAGCAGTGACACCGGGACAGGGGGCTCTGGGGCCAACGTCCTGACTTTC	CASSDTGTGGSGANVLTF
TRBD1	few	12	TRBV29-1	TRBJ1-2	TGCAGCGTTAGGGACAGGCCAAGGGGCTACACCTTC	CSVRDRPRGYTF
-	-	14	TRBV30	TRBJ1-2	TGTGCCTGGGGGCAAGGGCAGGGAGGCTATGGCTACACCTTC	CAWGQGQGGYGYTF
TRBD1	-	13	TRBV4-1	TRBJ1-2	TGCGCCAGCAGGACAGGGGGCATGAATGGCTACACCTTC	CASRTGGMNGYTF
-	-	12	TRBV4-1	TRBJ2-1	TGCGCCAGCAGCCAACAAAACAATGAGCAGTTCTTC	CASSQQNNEQFF
TRBD1	once	11	TRBV27	TRBJ2-7	TGTGCCACGGGGACAGTCTACGAGCAGTACTTC	CATGTVYEQYF
TRBD2	-	15	TRBV7-9	TRBJ2-1	TGTGCCAGCAGCCCCGGGAGGAGCTCCTACAATGAGCAGTTCTTC	CASSPGRSSYNEQFF
-	-	14	TRBV11-2	TRBJ2-1	TGTGCCAGTTCCCGTAGCGGCCTGTTCAATGAGCAGTTCTTC	CASSRSGLFNEQFF
-	-	14	TRBV4-1	TRBJ2-2	TGCGCCAGCAGCCCGCGTTGGGCCACCGGGGAGCTGTTTTTT	CASSPRWATGELFF
-	-	16	TRBV5-4	TRBJ2-2	TGTGCCAGCAGCTTGGATTCGGGAAGGTCGGCCGGGGAGCTGTTTTTT	CASSLDSGRSAGELFF
TRBD1	few	14	TRBV27	TRBJ2-1	TGTGCCAGCAGGACAGGGGGGATAAGCGATGAGCAGTTCTTC	CASRTGGISDEQFF